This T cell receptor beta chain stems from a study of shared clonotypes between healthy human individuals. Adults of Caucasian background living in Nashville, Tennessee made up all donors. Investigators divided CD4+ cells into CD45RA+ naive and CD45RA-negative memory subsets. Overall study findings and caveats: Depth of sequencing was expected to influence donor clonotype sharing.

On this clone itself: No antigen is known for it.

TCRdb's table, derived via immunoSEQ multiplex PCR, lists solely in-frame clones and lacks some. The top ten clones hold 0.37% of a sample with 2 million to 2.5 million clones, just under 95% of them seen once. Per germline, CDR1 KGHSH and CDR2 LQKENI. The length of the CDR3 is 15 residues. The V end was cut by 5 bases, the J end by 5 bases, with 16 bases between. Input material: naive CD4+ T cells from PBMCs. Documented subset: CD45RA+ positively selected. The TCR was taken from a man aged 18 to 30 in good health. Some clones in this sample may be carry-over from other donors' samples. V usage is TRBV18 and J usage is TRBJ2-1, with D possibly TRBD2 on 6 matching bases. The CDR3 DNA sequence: TGTGCCAGCTCAGCTCCGGGACTCGTCGACAATGAGCAGTTCTTC. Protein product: CASSAPGLVDNEQFF.